Only one count was recorded for the clone carrying this TCR beta chain. Its specificity is unknown. Each PCR replicate from the sorted subsets contained 150 to 200 ng DNA, which is about 30,000 T cell genomes. Measured with immunoSEQ multiplex PCR; TCRdb has only the in-frame clones, and not every one. The sample holds around 2.1 million clones, approximately 94% seen once. This sample stems from a study of shared clonotypes between healthy human individuals. Positive CCR7 selection of CD45RO-negative cells yielded the naive CD8 cells, and terminally differentiated effector memory CD45RA+ cells were excluded. There were no recent acute infections or vaccinations among the donors, who were healthy HIV-negative adults. Findings of the study overall: Genetic and exposure-history diversity was limited by the few donors. Around 5.3% of naive CD4 clonotypes were shared across several donors.

This CDR3 has 17 amino acids. Germline V gene data show CDR1 as SGHRS and CDR2 as YFSETQ. The junction had 11 bases not matched to a gene; V was cut back by 1 base and J by 3 bases. Material for sequencing was naive CD8+ T cells from PBMCs. The chain joins TRBV5-1 to TRBJ2-3, with 7 bases identical to TRBD2. The receptor was isolated from a young man in good health. Some clones in this sample may be carry-over from other donors' samples. CDR3 amino acids: CASSLSQLAWSTDTQYF. CDR3 in DNA: TGCGCCAGCAGCTTGTCTCAACTAGCGTGGTCGACAGATACGCAGTATTTT.